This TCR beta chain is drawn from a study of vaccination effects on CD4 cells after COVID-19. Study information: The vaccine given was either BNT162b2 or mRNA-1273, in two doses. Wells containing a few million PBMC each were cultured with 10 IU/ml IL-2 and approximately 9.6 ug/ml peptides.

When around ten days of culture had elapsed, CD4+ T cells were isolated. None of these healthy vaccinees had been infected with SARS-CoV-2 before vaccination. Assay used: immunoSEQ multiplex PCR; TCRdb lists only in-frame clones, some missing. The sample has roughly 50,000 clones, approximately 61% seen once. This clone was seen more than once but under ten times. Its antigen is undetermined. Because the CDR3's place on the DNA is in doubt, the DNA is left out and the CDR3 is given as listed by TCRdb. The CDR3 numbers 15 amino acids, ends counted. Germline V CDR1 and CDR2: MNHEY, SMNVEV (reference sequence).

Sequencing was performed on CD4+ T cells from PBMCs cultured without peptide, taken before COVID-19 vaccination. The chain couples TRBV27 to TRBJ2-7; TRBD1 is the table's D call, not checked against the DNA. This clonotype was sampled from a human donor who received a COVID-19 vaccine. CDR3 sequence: CASSSSAQGRYEQYF.